Below are 20 T cell receptor beta chains sequenced from a single sample in a study of post-analysis software for immune sequencing data. The library was made from cDNA and included unique molecular identifiers. From the PCR reads, TCRdb called clonotypes with MiXCR, one entry per CDR3 protein. The profile shows 350,000 to 450,000 distinct CDR3 sequences, approximately 38% of them singletons. Notes on the study in general: The study found TRBV5-6, TRBV5-1 and TRBV20-1 among a few TRBV segments more frequent in patients than controls.

For these TCRs, the target antigens are not known. The sequenced sample was blood. These receptors were collected from a girl aged 2-10 years with multiple sclerosis.

This clonotype has more than one count but fewer than ten. The rearrangement uses TRBV7-2 and TRBJ1-5; D is possibly TRBD1 (5 bases). The CDR3 loop spans 14 amino acids. CDR1 and CDR2 (germline): SGHTA, FQGNSA. V shed 9 bases and J shed 5 bases, with 17 bases lying between them. DNA of the CDR3: TGTGCCAGTTCATCAGGGCGAACCTATCAGCCCCAGCATTTT. This encodes CASSSGRTYQPQHF.

V usage is TRBV4-1 and J usage is TRBJ1-1, with D perhaps TRBD1 (6 bases). This CDR3 comprises 15 residues. Germline values: CDR1 MGHRA, CDR2 YSYEKL. Trimming left V 6 bases short and J 0 bases short, with 14 bases between. In DNA, the CDR3 is TGCGCCAGCAGAGACCAAGGGACACTGAACACTGAAGCTTTCTTT. Translation gives CASRDQGTLNTEAFF.

This clonotype occurred a few times. The chain employs TRBV9 and TRBJ2-3; the match to TRBD2 covers 12 bases. Germline loops: CDR1 SGDLS, CDR2 YYNGEE. The length of the CDR3 is 16 residues. V was pared by 4 bases and J by 6 bases, with 9 bases of the junction left unmatched. The CDR3 spells CASSLRLAGAEDTQYF. The CDR3 bases are TGTGCCAGCAGCCTGAGACTAGCGGGGGCTGAGGATACGCAGTATTTT.

This sequence joins TRBV29-1 and TRBJ2-7, with D unresolved. CDR3 size: 13 residues. Germline loops: CDR1 SQVTM, CDR2 ANQGSEA. Trimming took off 5 bases at V and 4 bases at J, with 15 bases between the two ends. The CDR3 loop reads CSVSGLVGYEQYF. CDR3 DNA sequence: TGCAGCGTTTCCGGCCTTGTGGGTTACGAGCAGTACTTC.

V and J are TRBV9 and TRBJ1-1; D unclear. Trimming removed 0 bases from V and 11 bases from J, with 11 bases in between. There are 12 residues in the CDR3. The germline V gene has CDR1 SGDLS and CDR2 YYNGEE. In nucleotides, the CDR3 is TGTGCCAGCAGCGTAGGAGGCGCTCAGGCTTTCTTT. This encodes CASSVGGAQAFF.

This clonotype was counted only a few times. J is TRBJ2-3 and V is TRBV7-9; D not resolved. Trimming left V 10 bases short and J 2 bases short, with 7 bases between. Germline V gives CDR1 SEHNR, CDR2 FQNEAQ (reference sequence). CDR3 size: 11 residues. DNA for the CDR3: TGTGCCACTACACTCACAGATACGCAGTATTTT. Its protein is CATTLTDTQYF.

This chain links TRBV5-1 with TRBJ1-1; 8 nucleotides align to TRBD1. This CDR3 region has 15 residues. The V and J ends lost 4 bases and 9 bases, in that order; junction bases with no gene match: 14. The germline CDR1 and CDR2 sequences are SGHRS and YFSETQ. CDR3 sequence: CASSPLGTGPNKAFF. The CDR3 DNA is TGCGCCAGCAGCCCCCTCGGGACAGGACCTAACAAAGCTTTCTTT.

This sequence joins TRBV5-1 and TRBJ2-2, with D uncertain. The CDR3 consists of 15 residues. Trimming took off 1 base at V and 1 base at J, with 8 bases between the two ends. Germline V CDR1 and CDR2: SGHRS, YFSETQ. The CDR3: CASSLITENTGELFF. CDR3 in DNA: TGCGCCAGCAGCTTGATAACAGAGAACACCGGGGAGCTGTTTTTT. Looking up the rest from reference TRBV5-1 and TRBJ2-2 gives the full variable domain: KAGVTQTPRYLIKTRGQQVTLSCSPISGHRSVSWYQQTPGQGLQFLFEYFSETQRNKGNFPGRFSGRQFSNSRSEMNVSTLELGDSALYLCASSLITENTGELFFGEGSRLTVL.

The V and J genes are TRBV15 and TRBJ2-4; the D is unclear. The end of the DNA aligns better with TRBJ2-7, so the J call may be wrong. This CDR3 spans 14 amino acids. CDR1 is LNHNV, CDR2 YYDKDF, per germline (reference sequence). This CDR3 reads CATSRGGQRYEQYF. The CDR3 coding sequence is TGTGCCACCAGCAGAGGCGGTCAACGCTACGAGCAGTACTTC.

V is TRBV11-2 and J is TRBJ2-5; 9 bases fit TRBD1. This CDR3 has 16 amino acids. Germline V gene data show CDR1 as SGHAT and CDR2 as FQNNGV. J was trimmed by 2 bases and V by 5 bases; bases with no gene match: 9. The CDR3 is CASSPTGGFSQETQYF. The CDR3 nucleotides are TGTGCCAGCAGCCCGACAGGGGGGTTTAGTCAAGAGACCCAGTACTTC.

The J gene is TRBJ2-5, the V gene TRBV29-1, with 7 bases that match TRBD2. The CDR3 totals 12 residues. Trimming removed 7 bases from V and 4 bases from J; junction bases left unmatched: 6. CDR1 SQVTM and CDR2 ANQGSEA come from the germline V gene. The CDR3 DNA sequence: TGCAGCGCTGATTGGGAGGGAGAGACCCAGTACTTC. Amino acid sequence: CSADWEGETQYF. Full variable domain (missing parts from reference TRBV29-1 and TRBJ2-5): SAVISQKPSRDICQRGTSLTIQCQVDSQVTMMFWYRQQPGQSLTLIATANQGSEATYESGFVIDKFPISRPNLTFSTLTVSNMSPEDSSIYLCSADWEGETQYFGPGTRLLVL.

This sequence joins TRBV28 and TRBJ2-7; the D gene is possibly TRBD2 (6 bases). With 2 bases removed from V and 0 bases from J, the gap between germline ends came to 11 bases. From germline, CDR1 is MDHEN and CDR2 SYDVKM. The CDR3 runs to 15 residues. The CDR3 DNA follows: TGTGCCAGCAGTTTACGGGGGTGGGGCTCCTACGAGCAGTACTTC. The encoded protein is CASSLRGWGSYEQYF. Full variable domain (missing parts from reference TRBV28 and TRBJ2-7): DVKVTQSSRYLVKRTGEKVFLECVQDMDHENMFWYRQDPGLGLRLIYFSYDVKMKEKGDIPEGYSVSREKKERFSLILESASTNQTSMYLCASSLRGWGSYEQYFGPGTRLTVT.

The rearrangement uses TRBV29-1 and TRBJ1-1; D unclear. Trimming took off 3 bases at V and 8 bases at J, with 10 bases between the two ends. Germline V gives CDR1 SQVTM, CDR2 ANQGSEA. CDR3 size: 11 residues. CDR3 region: CSVEEAVEAFF. The CDR3 DNA sequence: TGCAGCGTTGAGGAGGCCGTCGAAGCTTTCTTT.

This clonotype showed up just a few times. The genes are TRBV3-1 and TRBJ2-4; 9 bases fit TRBD1. The better agreement between TRBJ2-7 and the DNA end casts doubt on the J call. Germline V gene sequence: CDR1 LGHDT, CDR2 YNNKEL (reference sequence). The CDR3 runs to 15 residues. This CDR3 is CASSQASWTGDEQYF. CDR3 in DNA: TGTGCCAGCAGCCAAGCCTCGTGGACAGGGGACGAGCAGTACTTC.

The chain uses TRBV10-3 and TRBJ2-3, with D hard to call. The germline V gene has CDR1 ENHRY and CDR2 SYGVKD. The CDR3 contains 13 residues. The V gene lost 0 bases and the J gene lost 4 bases, with 5 bases spanning the gap. This CDR3 reads CAISESTPDTQYF. In DNA, the CDR3 is TGTGCCATCAGTGAGTCTACGCCAGATACGCAGTATTTT.

This clonotype was found a few times. The rearrangement links TRBV9 to TRBJ2-3; D unclear. Trimming stripped 3 bases from V and 2 bases from J, with 13 bases between. The germline gives CDR1 SGDLS, CDR2 YYNGEE. The CDR3 totals 15 residues. This CDR3 reads CASSAPFGDTDTQYF. CDR3 bases: TGTGCCAGCAGCGCCCCTTTCGGAGACACAGATACGCAGTATTTT.

Only a few counts were recorded for this clonotype. The chain has TRBV29-1 and TRBJ1-2, with 7 bases identical to TRBD1. The junction had 1 base not matched to a gene; V was cut back by 2 bases and J by 4 bases. The germline CDR1 and CDR2 sequences are SQVTM and ANQGSEA. This CDR3 has 12 amino acids. CDR3 nucleotides: TGCAGCGTTGAACAGGGGGGCTATGGCTACACCTTC. Protein sequence: CSVEQGGYGYTF.

This clonotype was observed a handful of times. The CDR3 loop is CASSPNRVPSTDTQYF. The CDR3 bases are TGCGCCAGCAGCCCGAATAGGGTTCCTAGCACAGATACGCAGTATTTT. The chain is built from TRBV4-1 and TRBJ2-3; no firm D call. V was clipped by 4 bases and J by 0 bases, with 14 bases between them. The CDR3 has 16 residues. Germline V lookup: CDR1 MGHRA, CDR2 YSYEKL.

This chain links TRBV29-1 with TRBJ1-3, with D possibly matching TRBD1 (5 bases). The germline V and J ends were trimmed by 3 bases and 0 bases, with 9 bases remaining between them. CDR1 is SQVTM and CDR2 is ANQGSEA in the germline V gene. This CDR3 region has 14 residues. CDR3 DNA sequence: TGCAGCGTTGAGGGACGGAACTCTGGAAACACCATATATTTT. Amino acid sequence: CSVEGRNSGNTIYF.

The chain uses TRBV7-2 and TRBJ2-3, with 12 bases aligning to TRBD2. Germline CDR1 SGHTA, CDR2 FQGNSA. With V trimmed by 5 bases and J by 4 bases, 4 bases remained unmatched. The CDR3 covers 15 residues. The CDR3 nucleotides are TGTGCCAGCAGCATGACTAGCGGGAGAGCAGATACGCAGTATTTT. Residues: CASSMTSGRADTQYF.